This T cell receptor beta chain comes out of a study of blood T cells in healthy people across ages. The study's findings and limits: Significant beta diversity loss was already apparent by age approximately 38, declining roughly linearly. Those diversity estimates obtained from one million T cells were thought to be underestimates.

PBMCs were isolated at a quantity of at least 7 million per sample. Extraction of total RNA produced a minimum of 6 micrograms from each sample. The CDR3 consists of 13 residues. The trim removed 4 bases at V and 8 bases at J, leaving 3 bases unmatched. Germline values: CDR1 SGHDT, CDR2 YYEEEE. Through a sample-barcoded 5' primer and a J-beta primer mix, a second PCR was run for roughly 7 to 11 cycles. From the 5' RACE reads, TCRdb called clonotypes with MiXCR, one entry per CDR3 protein. The sample contains 1,800,000 or so distinct CDR3 sequences, about two fifths of which appear only once. This clonotype was recorded a few times. Antigen specificity is unknown.

The sequencing sample was made of blood. The V call is TRBV5-6, the J call TRBJ1-4, with 9 bases aligning to TRBD1. The sequence derives from a human donor in good health. The DNA of the CDR3 is TGTGCCAGCAGCGGGACAGGGCGCGAAAAACTGTTTTTT. The encoded protein is CASSGTGREKLFF.